This TCR beta chain emerged from a study of regulatory T cells in long-lasting Graves disease. Construction of the TCR beta libraries employed iRepertoire HTBI primers in conjunction with Arm-PCR of CDR3 regions. Each CDR3 protein is one row after TCRdb ran MiXCR on the multiplex PCR reads. The sample lists about 620,000 distinct CDR3 sequences, 16% seen once, with roughly 18% in the top ten. Trimming took off 5 bases at V and 8 bases at J, with 12 bases between the two ends. Germline CDR1 is MNHNS and CDR2 is SASEGT. This CDR3 contains 12 residues. Time point noted: newly diagnosed GD, antithyroid drugs for less than 3 months. PBMCs provided the RNA from which the TCR library was made. This clonotype has more than one count but fewer than ten. A further study also used this sample, focusing on T cells in Graves' hyperthyroidism and ophthalmopathy.

This TCR derives from a woman in her twenties or thirties with Graves disease. The specimen comprised peripheral blood mononuclear cells (PBMCs), sampled at new diagnosis, from a patient treated with antithyroid drugs. The rearrangement links TRBV6-1 to TRBJ1-2; no reliable D call. The CDR3 region is CASSPADRGYTF. The DNA of the CDR3 is TGTGCCAGCAGTCCCGCAGATCGGGGCTACACCTTC.